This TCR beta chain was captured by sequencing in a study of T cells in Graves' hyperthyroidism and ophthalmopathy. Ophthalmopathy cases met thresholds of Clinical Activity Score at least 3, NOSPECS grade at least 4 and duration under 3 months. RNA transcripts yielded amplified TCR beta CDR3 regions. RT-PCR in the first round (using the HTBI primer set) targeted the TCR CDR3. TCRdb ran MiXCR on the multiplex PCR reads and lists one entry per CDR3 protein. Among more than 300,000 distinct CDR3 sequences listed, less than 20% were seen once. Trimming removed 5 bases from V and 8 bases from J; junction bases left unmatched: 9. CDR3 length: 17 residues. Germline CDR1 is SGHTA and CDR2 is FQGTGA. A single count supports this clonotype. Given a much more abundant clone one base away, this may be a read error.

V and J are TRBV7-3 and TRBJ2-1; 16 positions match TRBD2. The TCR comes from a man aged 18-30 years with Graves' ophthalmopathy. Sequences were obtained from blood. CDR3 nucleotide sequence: TGTGCCAGCAGCGAAACCGGGACTAGCGGGGGGGTCGATGAGCAGTTCTTC. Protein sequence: CASSETGTSGGVDEQFF. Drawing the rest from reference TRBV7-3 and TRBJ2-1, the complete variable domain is GAGVSQTPSNKVTEKGKYVELRCDPISGHTALYWYRQSLGQGPEFLIYFQGTGAADDSGLPNDRFFAVRPEGSVSTLKIQRTERGDSAVYLCASSETGTSGGVDEQFFGPGTRLTVL.